Described below is a single TCR beta chain sequence and its context. Trimming at V came to 7 bases and at J to 8 bases, leaving 13 bases not matched to a gene. Germline lookup yields CDR1 SEHNR and CDR2 FQNEAQ (reference sequence). The CDR3 contains 15 residues. This record belongs to a study of response to subunit inactivated influenza vaccine. TCRdb passed the RT-PCR reads through MiXCR, listing each CDR3 protein once. Of roughly 500,000 distinct CDR3 sequences in the sample, roughly 25% were seen once. A further study also used this sample, focusing on T cells expressing NK-cell markers. This second study says: As the method of synthesis, 5'RACE template switching with UMIs yielded TCR beta cDNA. The TCR beta repertoires were obtained from sorted CD3+CD56+NKG2C+, CD3+CD56+NKG2C- and CD3+CD56-NKG2C+ T cells. Among the experiments, several used an anti-gamma-delta TCR antibody to restrict sorting to alpha-beta TCR T cells. Four of the donors also had these clonotypes leading their CD3+CD56-NKG2C+ fraction.

The sample was CD4+ T cells sorted from PBMCs, taken approximately 13 days after vaccination. J is TRBJ2-1 and V is TRBV7-9, with TRBD2 matching over 8 bases. The TCR comes from a man between 50 and 59 years old who received an inactivated influenza vaccine. CDR3 region: CASTRRRAGGDEQFF. CDR3 DNA: TGTGCCAGCACACGTCGGAGGGCCGGGGGGGATGAGCAGTTCTTC.